The rows below give T cell receptor beta chains drawn from one sample of a study of technical replicates of blood from a few donors. Produced via immunoSEQ multiplex PCR; TCRdb's table is partial and in-frame only. This sample has under 90,000 clones, with around 93% found just once. The specimen sequenced was T cells isolated from PBMCs. The receptor source for this set is a human donor in good health. CDR3s include the opening cysteine and the closing phenylalanine or tryptophan. The D gene is left open where the match is weak. For some rows the clone size is stated as once, few or many, or as a class when expanded; others skip it.

v_gene: TRBV7-9; j_gene: TRBJ2-1; d_gene: TRBD2; abundance: .; CDR3nt: TGTGCCAGTCACAACGGGGGGAACAATGAGCAGTTCTTC; CDR3aa: CASHNGGNNEQFF
v_gene: TRBV9; j_gene: TRBJ2-7; d_gene: .; abundance: .; CDR3nt: TGTGCCAGCAGCGTAGGTCCAGCGGCGCCTTATGGGCAGTACTTC; CDR3aa: CASSVGPAAPYGQYF
v_gene: TRBV4-2; j_gene: TRBJ2-3; d_gene: .; abundance: once; CDR3nt: TGTGCCAGCGGGGGCCCCGGCAGGGGAGATACGCAGTATTTT; CDR3aa: CASGGPGRGDTQYF
v_gene: TRBV5-1; j_gene: TRBJ2-7; d_gene: .; abundance: .; CDR3nt: TGCGCCAGCAGCTGGGACACGAGCTCCTACGAGCAGTACTTC; CDR3aa: CASSWDTSSYEQYF
v_gene: TRBV11-3; j_gene: TRBJ2-1; d_gene: TRBD2; abundance: .; CDR3nt: TGTGCCAGCAGCTTAGGGAAGACTAGCGGGTATGGGAATGAGCAGTTCTTC; CDR3aa: CASSLGKTSGYGNEQFF
v_gene: TRBV4-1; j_gene: TRBJ1-1; d_gene: TRBD1; abundance: .; CDR3nt: TGCGCCAGCAGCCAGACGACAGGGCTTACGAACACTGAAGCTTTCTTT; CDR3aa: CASSQTTGLTNTEAFF
v_gene: TRBV18; j_gene: TRBJ2-5; d_gene: TRBD2; abundance: .; CDR3nt: TGTGCCAGCTCACCGACAAGCGGGAGGGTGGTAGAGACCCAGTACTTC; CDR3aa: CASSPTSGRVVETQYF
v_gene: TRBV29-1; j_gene: TRBJ2-7; d_gene: TRBD1; abundance: .; CDR3nt: TGCAGCGTTCGGACAGGGGGTTATGACGAGCAGTACTTC; CDR3aa: CSVRTGGYDEQYF
v_gene: TRBV28; j_gene: TRBJ2-3; d_gene: TRBD1; abundance: .; CDR3nt: TGTGCCAGCAGTCCCCCGGGACAGGGGCACACAGATACGCAGTATTTT; CDR3aa: CASSPPGQGHTDTQYF
v_gene: TRBV28; j_gene: TRBJ2-1; d_gene: TRBD1; abundance: .; CDR3nt: TGTGCCAGCAGCGCCCGACAGGGACAGGAGCAGTTCTTC; CDR3aa: CASSARQGQEQFF
v_gene: TRBV2; j_gene: TRBJ2-6; d_gene: .; abundance: once; CDR3nt: TGTGCCAGCAGCTTCCGCGAGGACGTCCTGACTTTC; CDR3aa: CASSFREDVLTF
v_gene: TRBV19; j_gene: TRBJ1-4; d_gene: TRBD1; abundance: .; CDR3nt: TGTGCCAGTAAAGGACAACAGGGGGCAAGGGAAAAACTGTTTTTT; CDR3aa: CASKGQQGAREKLFF
v_gene: TRBV5-6; j_gene: TRBJ2-5; d_gene: TRBD2; abundance: .; CDR3nt: TGTGCCAGCAGCTTGGATGACGGGGGGAACCAAGAGACCCAGTACTTC; CDR3aa: CASSLDDGGNQETQYF
v_gene: TRBV9; j_gene: TRBJ2-1; d_gene: TRBD2; abundance: .; CDR3nt: TGTGCCAGCAGCGCCGGGGGGACTAGCGGAGGGGCCAATGAGCAGTTCTTC; CDR3aa: CASSAGGTSGGANEQFF
v_gene: TRBV30; j_gene: TRBJ1-2; d_gene: TRBD1; abundance: .; CDR3nt: TGTGCCTGGAGTACCGGGACAGTCTATGGCTACACCTTC; CDR3aa: CAWSTGTVYGYTF
v_gene: TRBV4-2; j_gene: TRBJ1-2; d_gene: .; abundance: once; CDR3nt: TGTGCCAGCAGCCATTGGGGGGACGGCTACACCTTC; CDR3aa: CASSHWGDGYTF
v_gene: TRBV29-1; j_gene: TRBJ1-2; d_gene: .; abundance: .; CDR3nt: TGCAGCGTTGAGGGACTTCGAAGTGGCTACACCTTC; CDR3aa: CSVEGLRSGYTF
v_gene: TRBV27; j_gene: TRBJ2-5; d_gene: TRBD2; abundance: .; CDR3nt: TGTGCCAGCAGTTTTCTTCCGGGAGGCCAAGAGACCCAGTACTTC; CDR3aa: CASSFLPGGQETQYF
v_gene: TRBV9; j_gene: TRBJ2-1; d_gene: TRBD2; abundance: .; CDR3nt: TGTGCCAGCAGCGTACATCCTAGCGGGGGGTTCAATGAGCAGTTCTTC; CDR3aa: CASSVHPSGGFNEQFF
v_gene: TRBV6-1; j_gene: TRBJ2-3; d_gene: TRBD2; abundance: .; CDR3nt: TGTGCCAGCAGTGAACGCACATTCAGCGGGGGGCGCACAGATACGCAGTATTTT; CDR3aa: CASSERTFSGGRTDTQYF
v_gene: TRBV18; j_gene: TRBJ1-5; d_gene: TRBD1; abundance: .; CDR3nt: TGTGCCAGCTCGTCTACAGGGGGCTCCCAGCCCCAGCATTTT; CDR3aa: CASSSTGGSQPQHF
v_gene: TRBV25-1; j_gene: TRBJ1-1; d_gene: .; abundance: .; CDR3nt: TGTGCCAGCAGAGCCCTCGGGGGAAACACTGAAGCTTTCTTT; CDR3aa: CASRALGGNTEAFF
v_gene: TRBV5-1; j_gene: TRBJ1-6; d_gene: TRBD1; abundance: .; CDR3nt: TGCGCCAGCAGCTTGCTCCCCTCACCGACGGACAGGCAAAGCTCCTATAATTCACCCCTCCACTTT; CDR3aa: CASSLLPSPTDRQSSYNSPLHF
v_gene: TRBV30; j_gene: TRBJ1-1; d_gene: .; abundance: .; CDR3nt: TGTGCCTGGACTCAGGGCTATGGCACTGAAGCTTTCTTT; CDR3aa: CAWTQGYGTEAFF
v_gene: TRBV7-9; j_gene: TRBJ1-2; d_gene: TRBD1; abundance: .; CDR3nt: TGTGCCAGCAGCGAGGGGGCAGCTAACTATGGCTACACCTTC; CDR3aa: CASSEGAANYGYTF
v_gene: TRBV6-5; j_gene: TRBJ2-7; d_gene: TRBD2; abundance: .; CDR3nt: TGTGCCAGCAGTTACTCGCGGGAGGGGCCTTACGAGCAGTACTTC; CDR3aa: CASSYSREGPYEQYF
v_gene: TRBV29-1; j_gene: TRBJ2-3; d_gene: TRBD2; abundance: .; CDR3nt: TGCAGCGTTGAGGTGAGGGAATTGACTAGCGGGAGAGTGACAGATACGCAGTATTTT; CDR3aa: CSVEVRELTSGRVTDTQYF
v_gene: TRBV27; j_gene: TRBJ2-3; d_gene: .; abundance: .; CDR3nt: TGTGCCAGCACCGTGGTATGGGGGCTAGCAGATACGCAGTATTTT; CDR3aa: CASTVVWGLADTQYF
v_gene: TRBV18; j_gene: TRBJ1-1; d_gene: TRBD1; abundance: .; CDR3nt: TGTGCCAGCTCACCACCGGGACAGGGACCGAACACTGAAGCTTTCTTT; CDR3aa: CASSPPGQGPNTEAFF
v_gene: TRBV11-2; j_gene: TRBJ2-5; d_gene: .; abundance: .; CDR3nt: TGTGCCAGCAGCGCGGGGCTTGTAGTGAAAGAGACCCAGTACTTC; CDR3aa: CASSAGLVVKETQYF
v_gene: TRBV6-6; j_gene: TRBJ2-7; d_gene: .; abundance: .; CDR3nt: TGTGCCAGCAGTTACGCCAGCCAGAGGGGGTCCTACGAGCAGTACTTC; CDR3aa: CASSYASQRGSYEQYF
v_gene: TRBV7-2; j_gene: TRBJ2-5; d_gene: .; abundance: .; CDR3nt: TGTGCCAGCAGCTTATGGGACACAGAGACCCAGTACTTC; CDR3aa: CASSLWDTETQYF
v_gene: TRBV27; j_gene: TRBJ1-2; d_gene: TRBD1; abundance: .; CDR3nt: TGTGCCAGCAGTCTACAGGGGGCTGATGGCTACACCTTC; CDR3aa: CASSLQGADGYTF
v_gene: TRBV11-2; j_gene: TRBJ1-1; d_gene: .; abundance: .; CDR3nt: TGTGCCAGCAGCTCCGGGGGGGGTCCGAACACTGAAGCTTTCTTT; CDR3aa: CASSSGGGPNTEAFF
v_gene: TRBV28; j_gene: TRBJ2-5; d_gene: .; abundance: .; CDR3nt: TGTGCCAGCAGTTCGGGGTCCCAAGAGACCCAGTACTTC; CDR3aa: CASSSGSQETQYF
v_gene: TRBV4-1; j_gene: TRBJ2-1; d_gene: .; abundance: once; CDR3nt: TGCGCCAGCAGCCCCGACATAAGGGAGGCTTCCTACAATGAGCAGTTCTTC; CDR3aa: CASSPDIREASYNEQFF
v_gene: TRBV29-1; j_gene: TRBJ1-2; d_gene: .; abundance: .; CDR3nt: TGCAGCGTTTTAAACAGCCAGATAGCGGGCGGCTACACCTTC; CDR3aa: CSVLNSQIAGGYTF
v_gene: TRBV29-1; j_gene: TRBJ1-2; d_gene: .; abundance: once; CDR3nt: TGCAGCGTGATGGAGGGCGGCTACACCTTC; CDR3aa: CSVMEGGYTF
v_gene: TRBV7-2; j_gene: TRBJ2-7; d_gene: .; abundance: .; CDR3nt: TGTGCCAGCAGCTTAGTGGAGGGGGCATACGAGCAGTACTTC; CDR3aa: CASSLVEGAYEQYF
v_gene: TRBV6-4; j_gene: TRBJ1-1; d_gene: .; abundance: once; CDR3nt: TGTGCCAGCAGTCTGACGGGGAACACTGAAGCTTTCTTT; CDR3aa: CASSLTGNTEAFF
v_gene: TRBV2; j_gene: TRBJ2-2; d_gene: .; abundance: .; CDR3nt: TGTGCCAGCAGTGTTTGGCGGGAGCTGTTTTTT; CDR3aa: CASSVWRELFF
v_gene: TRBV4-1; j_gene: TRBJ1-1; d_gene: .; abundance: .; CDR3nt: TGCGCCAGCAGCCAGCCCGTCCGGGGAAGGAACACTGAAGCTTTCTTT; CDR3aa: CASSQPVRGRNTEAFF
v_gene: TRBV6-5; j_gene: TRBJ1-1; d_gene: TRBD1; abundance: once; CDR3nt: TGTGCCAGCAGTTACCGACAGGGGAACACTGAAGCTTTCTTT; CDR3aa: CASSYRQGNTEAFF
v_gene: TRBV7-7; j_gene: TRBJ2-5; d_gene: TRBD1; abundance: .; CDR3nt: TGTGCTAGCAGCTTTGGGACAGGGTCTCAGACCCAGTACTTC; CDR3aa: CASSFGTGSQTQYF
v_gene: TRBV11-2; j_gene: TRBJ1-2; d_gene: .; abundance: few; CDR3nt: TGTGCCAGCAGCCCAGATAGCAGGGCCCAGTCTGACTATGGCTACACCTTC; CDR3aa: CASSPDSRAQSDYGYTF
v_gene: TRBV15; j_gene: TRBJ1-2; d_gene: TRBD1; abundance: .; CDR3nt: TGTGCCACCAGCAGAGGACCGACAGGGACCGCTGGCTACACCTTC; CDR3aa: CATSRGPTGTAGYTF
v_gene: TRBV6-5; j_gene: TRBJ2-3; d_gene: .; abundance: .; CDR3nt: TGTGCCAGCCGCCTGGACACCACAGATACGCAGTATTTT; CDR3aa: CASRLDTTDTQYF
v_gene: TRBV6-5; j_gene: TRBJ2-5; d_gene: TRBD2; abundance: .; CDR3nt: TGTGCCAGCAGAAGACTAGCGGGGGGTCAAGAGACCCAGTACTTC; CDR3aa: CASRRLAGGQETQYF
v_gene: TRBV4-2; j_gene: TRBJ1-5; d_gene: TRBD1; abundance: .; CDR3nt: TGTGCCAGCAGCCAAGGGACAGGGGGCGTCAATCAGCCCCAGCATTTT; CDR3aa: CASSQGTGGVNQPQHF
v_gene: TRBV7-7; j_gene: TRBJ1-3; d_gene: TRBD1; abundance: .; CDR3nt: TGTGCCACAAGTACGGGACAGGGAAACACCATATATTTT; CDR3aa: CATSTGQGNTIYF
v_gene: TRBV6-5; j_gene: TRBJ2-7; d_gene: .; abundance: .; CDR3nt: TGTGCCAGCAGTAAACGGGAGGGGGCAGCCTACGAGCAGTACTTC; CDR3aa: CASSKREGAAYEQYF
v_gene: TRBV9; j_gene: TRBJ2-5; d_gene: .; abundance: .; CDR3nt: TGTGCCAGCAGCTCTAGCCCCCAAGAGACCCAGTACTTC; CDR3aa: CASSSSPQETQYF
v_gene: TRBV10-3; j_gene: TRBJ2-7; d_gene: TRBD1; abundance: .; CDR3nt: TGTGCCATCGGCGGACAGGGTATAAAGCAGTACTTC; CDR3aa: CAIGGQGIKQYF
v_gene: TRBV5-1; j_gene: TRBJ1-1; d_gene: .; abundance: .; CDR3nt: TGCGCCAGCAGCGTTTCAGTAAACACTGAAGCTTTCTTT; CDR3aa: CASSVSVNTEAFF
v_gene: TRBV12-5; j_gene: TRBJ2-5; d_gene: TRBD1; abundance: .; CDR3nt: TGTGCTAGTGGAACGGACAGGGACAATTCAAGAGTGACCCAGTACTTC; CDR3aa: CASGTDRDNSRVTQYF
v_gene: TRBV10-2; j_gene: TRBJ1-6; d_gene: TRBD1; abundance: .; CDR3nt: TGCGCCAGCAATGCAGGGGGCCTAAATTCACCCCTCCACTTT; CDR3aa: CASNAGGLNSPLHF
v_gene: TRBV19; j_gene: TRBJ2-1; d_gene: TRBD2; abundance: .; CDR3nt: TGTGCCAGTCACCCGCGGGGGGAGTACTCCTACAATGAGCAGTTCTTC; CDR3aa: CASHPRGEYSYNEQFF